This T cell receptor beta chain was observed in a study of cytomegalovirus exposure and HLA in healthy donors. Study-wide results and limits: Fewer N-insertions than the roughly 600-donor mean were reportedly shown by an Asian-associated ancestry cluster in a later analysis. The records held CMV serostatus as the only immune exposure information.

As concerns this clone: The target antigen is unknown.

Primers for the PCR totalled 60 Vbeta and 13 Jbeta. Produced via immunoSEQ multiplex PCR; TCRdb's table is partial and in-frame only. The table includes 150,000 to 200,000 clones, 65% to 70% detected once. The donors were healthy bone marrow donors. This sequence was found in a woman aged 18-29 years in good health and CMV-seropositive. Sequencing was performed on PBMCs.

Written as DNA, the CDR3 is TGTGCCAGCAGCCCCCTAGCCGGGGGATACAATGAGCAGTTCTTC. It codes for CASSPLAGGYNEQFF. V and J are TRBV7-3 and TRBJ2-1, with D perhaps matching TRBD2 (6 bases). From germline, CDR1 is SGHTA and CDR2 FQGTGA. The CDR3 extends over 15 amino acids. The V end was cut by 5 bases, the J end by 4 bases, with 15 bases between.